One and the same sample provided the 22 T cell receptor beta chains below, sequenced in a study of blood T cell repertoires in COVID-19. Libraries were prepared by immunoSEQ multiplex PCR; TCRdb keeps only in-frame clonotypes and omits some of them. The repertoire has some 300,000 clones, around nine tenths of them found once; the top ten carry over 1%. The sequenced material came from peripheral blood. The receptor source for this set is a man aged 70 or older with acute or convalescent COVID-19.

The rearrangement joins TRBV9 to TRBJ2-3; TRBD2 matches at 9 bases. J gave up 4 bases and V 3 bases, and 3 bases lay outside the gene matches. The CDR3 consists of 14 residues. The germline gives CDR1 SGDLS, CDR2 YYNGEE. The CDR3 loop reads CASSGLADSDTQYF. Written as DNA, the CDR3 is TGTGCCAGCAGCGGACTAGCGGATTCAGATACGCAGTATTTT.

The chain employs TRBV29-1 and TRBJ2-2; D gene ambiguous. Germline assignment: CDR1 SQVTM and CDR2 ANQGSEA. The V and J ends lost 6 bases and 5 bases respectively, with 7 bases between them. This CDR3 region has 11 residues. The CDR3 DNA follows: TGCAGCGTGAGAGATACCGGGGAGCTGTTTTTT. Translation: CSVRDTGELFF.

The rearrangement links TRBV5-6 to TRBJ2-7; 9 positions match TRBD1. J was trimmed by 6 bases and V by 0 bases; bases with no gene match: 4. This CDR3 is 14 amino acids long. Germline assignment: CDR1 SGHDT and CDR2 YYEEEE. Here the CDR3 reads CASSLEQGASEQYF. The DNA of the CDR3 is TGTGCCAGCAGCTTGGAACAGGGGGCTTCCGAGCAGTACTTC.

V usage is TRBV19 and J usage is TRBJ2-1, with D possibly being TRBD1 (5 bases). The V gene lost 1 base and the J gene lost 3 bases, with 10 bases spanning the gap. The CDR3 runs 15 residues. CDR1 and CDR2 from the germline V gene are LNHDA and SQIVND (reference sequence). The CDR3 DNA sequence: TGTGCCAGTAGTATAGCTGGGGCTGGCTACAATGAGCAGTTCTTC. It specifies CASSIAGAGYNEQFF.

A few counts support this clone. The chain recombines TRBV4-2 with TRBJ2-1; 7 bases line up with TRBD2. Germline V CDR1 and CDR2: LGHNA, YNFKEQ. The CDR3 is made up of 15 amino acids. After removal of 4 bases from V and 8 bases from J, the junction contained 11 bases not matched to a gene. CDR3 residues: CASSPRTISGHEQFF. DNA of the CDR3: TGTGCCAGCAGCCCCCGGACTATTAGCGGGCATGAGCAGTTCTTC.

This clone was counted a single time. The chain uses TRBV6-5 and TRBJ1-6; unclear D gene. This CDR3 spans 16 amino acids. V lost 4 bases, J lost 0 bases, and 10 bases lay in between. CDR1 and CDR2 (germline): MNHEY, SVGAGI. As DNA, the CDR3 is TGTGCCAGCAGTTCGAGAGGAAGCTCCTATAATTCACCCCTCCACTTT. This translates into CASSSRGSSYNSPLHF.

The chain couples TRBV3-1 (or the pseudogene TRBV3-2) to TRBJ2-1; D may be TRBD1 (6 bases). This CDR3 is built from 13 residues. V lost 1 base and J 15 bases, leaving 16 bases between the germline ends. Germline CDR1 and CDR2: LGHDT and YNNKEL (reference sequence). CDR3 protein: CASSQAPRGAPFF. CDR3 nucleotides: TGTGCCAGCAGCCAAGCACCCAGGGGCGCGCCGTTCTTC.

The rearrangement uses TRBV7-9 and TRBJ1-4; TRBD1 aligns across 10 bases. Germline loops: CDR1 SEHNR, CDR2 FQNEAQ (reference sequence). The CDR3 is made up of 16 amino acids. J gave up 3 bases and V 6 bases, and 7 bases lay outside the gene matches. CDR3 loop: CASSRRQGASNEKLFF. In DNA form, the CDR3 reads TGTGCCAGCAGTAGAAGACAGGGGGCTTCTAATGAAAAACTGTTTTTT.

The CDR3 nucleotides are TGTGCCAGCAGTGGGGGACAGCCCTACGAGCAGTACTTC. It codes for CASSGGQPYEQYF. The chain joins TRBV28 to TRBJ2-7; 7 bases map to TRBD1. CDR3 size: 13 residues. Losses at the gene ends were 5 bases for V and 2 bases for J; bases not matched to a gene: 3. From germline, CDR1 is MDHEN and CDR2 SYDVKM.

The V call is TRBV4-2, the J call TRBJ2-6; 9 bases are shared with TRBD2. J lost 0 bases, V lost 4 bases, and 16 bases had no gene match. Germline loops: CDR1 LGHNA, CDR2 YNFKEQ. This CDR3 is built from 21 residues. The DNA of the CDR3 is TGTGCCAGCAGCCTAGGTGGTAGCGGGAGAACCTCCTTCTCTGGGGCCAACGTCCTGACTTTC. It yields the protein CASSLGGSGRTSFSGANVLTF.

The chain links TRBV10-2 to TRBJ2-7, with D hard to call. With 3 bases removed from V and 7 bases from J, the gap between germline ends came to 13 bases. The CDR3 consists of 13 residues. Germline CDR1 WSHSY, CDR2 SAAADI. The CDR3 loop reads CASSDVEAREQYF. The DNA for the CDR3 is TGCGCCAGCAGTGATGTAGAGGCAAGGGAGCAGTACTTC.

V and J are TRBV28 and TRBJ1-1, with D perhaps TRBD1 (6 bases). This CDR3 region has 14 residues. Trimming removed 4 bases from V and 3 bases from J, with 12 bases in between. Germline CDR1 reads MDHEN; CDR2 reads SYDVKM. CDR3 in amino acids: CASSSTYRDTEAFF. Written as DNA, the CDR3 is TGTGCCAGCAGTTCGACGTACAGGGACACTGAAGCTTTCTTT.

The gene calls are TRBV11-2 and TRBJ1-2; the match to TRBD1 covers 7 bases. Germline lookup yields CDR1 SGHAT and CDR2 FQNNGV. This CDR3 comprises 13 residues. With 5 bases clipped from V and 8 bases from J, the junction kept 8 bases outside the gene matches. The CDR3 loop is CASSVQGIWGYTF. CDR3 DNA: TGTGCCAGCAGCGTACAGGGGATCTGGGGCTACACCTTC. Supplemented by reference TRBV11-2 and TRBJ1-2, the full variable domain reads EAGVAQSPRYKIIEKRQSVAFWCNPISGHATLYWYQQILGQGPKLLIQFQNNGVVDDSQLPKDRFSAERLKGVDSTLKIQPAKLEDSAVYLCASSVQGIWGYTFGSGTRLTVV.

This clone occurred a few times. This chain joins TRBV5-4 and TRBJ2-2; TRBD1 might be the D (6 bases). The CDR3 extends over 15 amino acids. V was pared by 5 bases and J by 3 bases, with 14 bases between. CDR1 SGHNT and CDR2 YYREEE come from the germline V gene (reference sequence). The CDR3 DNA reads as TGTGCCAGCAGGCCCACAGGGAGCTACACCGGGGAGCTGTTTTTT. This translates into CASRPTGSYTGELFF.

Here the CDR3 DNA reads TGTGCCAGCAGCGCGGACAGTCGGCAGCCCCAGCATTTT. Translation: CASSADSRQPQHF. The chain recombines TRBV5-8 with TRBJ1-5, with a possible D match to TRBD1 (6 bases). The CDR3 consists of 13 residues. The ends were cut back, 4 bases at V and 7 bases at J, with 12 bases in the middle. CDR1 is SGHTS, CDR2 YDEGEE, per germline.

This clone was seen a single time. The chain couples TRBV3-1 (or the pseudogene TRBV3-2) to TRBJ2-7; 10 bases fit TRBD1. Germline loops: CDR1 LGHDT, CDR2 YNNKEL (reference sequence). The CDR3 has 14 residues. V trimming: 7 bases; J trimming: 6 bases; junction bases outside the gene matches: 9. The CDR3 is CASIAGTGDGEQYF. CDR3 DNA sequence: TGTGCCAGCATCGCCGGGACAGGGGATGGCGAGCAGTACTTC.

This clone was observed a few times. The V and J genes are TRBV15 and TRBJ1-6; TRBD1 aligns across 7 bases. Germline assignment: CDR1 LNHNV and CDR2 YYDKDF (reference sequence). Trimming at V came to 1 base and at J to 9 bases, leaving 9 bases not matched to a gene. The CDR3 consists of 16 residues. The CDR3 protein is CATSRALTGTGSPLHF. The CDR3 DNA sequence: TGTGCCACCAGCAGAGCGCTGACAGGGACGGGTTCACCCCTCCACTTT.

The chain couples TRBV18 to TRBJ1-2; D perhaps matches TRBD1 (5 bases). Germline assignment: CDR1 KGHSH and CDR2 LQKENI. The CDR3 extends over 13 amino acids. V was trimmed by 6 bases and J by 6 bases, leaving 14 bases between them. The CDR3 sequence is CASSLPGGDGYTF. CDR3 DNA sequence: TGTGCCAGCTCTCTTCCGGGGGGAGATGGCTACACCTTC.

This clone was seen many times. This chain links TRBV28 with TRBJ1-2; TRBD1 matches 8 bases. V trimming: 4 bases; J trimming: 4 bases; junction bases outside the gene matches: 17. This CDR3 is 18 amino acids long. Germline assignment: CDR1 MDHEN and CDR2 SYDVKM. CDR3 protein: CASSSNRQSDRATYGYTF. CDR3 DNA: TGTGCCAGCAGTTCCAACCGTCAGTCGGACAGGGCTACCTATGGCTACACCTTC.

This CDR3 reads CASSLVRSASSYEQYF. DNA of the CDR3: TGTGCCAGCAGCTTAGTTCGGTCGGCTAGCTCCTACGAGCAGTACTTC. The chain is built from TRBV7-9 and TRBJ2-7; D is uncertain. V dropped 1 base and J dropped 0 bases, with 13 bases sitting between them. The CDR3 covers 16 residues. Germline V gene sequence: CDR1 SEHNR, CDR2 FQNEAQ (reference sequence).

The chain has TRBV4-3 and TRBJ1-2; D remains ambiguous. The germline gives CDR1 LGHNA, CDR2 YSLEER. V was clipped by 3 bases and J by 4 bases, with 21 bases between them. The CDR3 extends over 17 amino acids. This chain's CDR3 is CASSHATGSATGYGYTF. The CDR3 coding sequence is TGCGCCAGCAGCCATGCTACCGGGAGCGCAACCGGCTATGGCTACACCTTC.

The chain has TRBV28 and TRBJ1-5, with D maybe TRBD1 (5 bases). Looked up from germline, CDR1 is MDHEN and CDR2 is SYDVKM. V was pared by 6 bases and J by 7 bases, with 10 bases between. The CDR3 is 12 residues long. CDR3 sequence reads: CASSTSGQPQHF. Written as DNA, the CDR3 is TGTGCCAGCAGCACCTCAGGGCAGCCCCAGCATTTT.